Following are 11 T cell receptor beta chains from one sample sequenced in a study of Graves' ophthalmopathy and Graves' hyperthyroidism. Amplified TCR beta CDR3 regions were obtained using RNA transcripts as template. HTBI primers were employed in first-round RT-PCR, then a second-round multiplex PCR followed. In TCRdb, the multiplex PCR reads were re-called with MiXCR into one record per CDR3 protein. Of around 340,000 distinct CDR3 sequences listed, about a sixth are singletons. The sequenced material came from peripheral blood. Receptors originate from an adult man with Graves' ophthalmopathy.

This clonotype was detected many times. V is TRBV2 and J is TRBJ1-1; D is possibly TRBD1 (6 bases). Looked up from germline, CDR1 is SNHLY and CDR2 is FYNNEI. Trimming shortened V by 7 bases and J by 0 bases, and 18 bases separated the two germline ends. The length of the CDR3 is 16 residues. CDR3 sequence: CASKIQTGLMNTEAFF. CDR3 bases: TGTGCCAGCAAAATACAGACAGGACTCATGAACACTGAAGCTTTCTTT.

This clonotype was seen ten or more times. This chain uses TRBV2 with TRBJ2-5; D perhaps matches TRBD2 (6 bases). Germline values: CDR1 SNHLY, CDR2 FYNNEI. This CDR3 region has 15 residues. V lost 6 bases and J lost 1, with 15 bases in between. CDR3: CASSARSGSQETQYF. CDR3 bases: TGTGCCAGCAGCGCTCGTAGCGGAAGCCAAGAGACCCAGTACTTC.

This clonotype was picked up many times. The chain combines TRBV19 with TRBJ2-3; TRBD2 matches at 9 bases. V trimming: 7 bases; J trimming: 4 bases; junction bases outside the gene matches: 12. The CDR3 has 16 residues. CDR1 LNHDA and CDR2 SQIVND come from the germline V gene (reference sequence). CDR3 coding DNA: TGTGCCAGTACTGTGACTAGCGGTTTTAAAGCAGATACGCAGTATTTT. Protein sequence: CASTVTSGFKADTQYF.

This clonotype was detected ten times or more. V and J are TRBV19 and TRBJ2-7, with D possibly TRBD1 on 6 matching bases. The CDR3 is 13 residues long. Germline assignment: CDR1 LNHDA and CDR2 SQIVND (reference sequence). Trimming cost V 8 bases and J 0 bases, with 11 bases left between them. CDR3 sequence reads: CASAGTSSYEQYF. CDR3 sequence (DNA): TGTGCCAGTGCCGGGACATCCTCCTACGAGCAGTACTTC.

As for this clonotype: A much larger clonotype is one base distant, so this may be a read error. This chain links TRBV20-1 with TRBJ1-1; TRBD1 might be the D (5 bases). The CDR3 runs to 15 residues. Germline CDR1 and CDR2: DFQATT and SNEGSKA (reference sequence). The CDR3 region has the DNA TGCATTGCTAGAGATCTTTCATCGGGGGGGGCTGAAGCTTTCTTT. It encodes CIARDLSSGGAEAFF.

On this clonotype: One end of the junction varies from germline; a read error may be responsible. The V gene is TRBV5-1, the J gene TRBJ2-2; TRBD1 matches 10 bases. The CDR3 sequence is 15 residues long. Per germline, CDR1 SGHRS and CDR2 YFSETQ. CDR3 region: CASSWTGGNTGERFF. CDR3 in DNA: TGCGCCAGCAGCTGGACAGGGGGGAACACCGGGGAGCGGTTTTTT.

Of note for this clonotype: This sequence may be a read error, since a much larger clone differs from it by one base. As the CDR3 is not closed by the conserved phenylalanine or tryptophan, this likely results from a read error. This rearrangement joins TRBV30 to TRBJ2-7; TRBD1 matches 10 bases. The length of the CDR3 is 14 residues. V was clipped by 4 bases and J by 2 bases; unmatched bases: 5. Germline CDR1 and CDR2: GTSNPN and SVGIG (reference sequence). The CDR3 sequence: CAWKRTGGTYEQYL. DNA of the CDR3: TGTGCCTGGAAGCGGACAGGGGGTACCTACGAGCAGTACCTC.

This clonotype was counted ten times or more. CDR3 nucleotides: TGTGCCAGCAGCTCGACACTGGACTTCCAAGAGACCCAGTACTTC. Amino acid sequence: CASSSTLDFQETQYF. The chain combines TRBV7-2 with TRBJ2-5, with a tentative D call TRBD2 (5 bases). This CDR3 has 15 amino acids. Germline loops: CDR1 SGHTA, CDR2 FQGNSA. Between the trimmed V and J ends, which lost 4 bases and 1 base, there was a span of 13 bases. Together with reference TRBV7-2 and TRBJ2-5, the CDR3 gives the full variable domain: GAGVSQSPSNKVTEKGKDVELRCDPISGHTALYWYRQSLGQGLEFLIYFQGNSAPDKSGLPSDRFSAERTGGSVSTLTIQRTQQEDSAVYLCASSSTLDFQETQYFGPGTRLLVL.

This clonotype was seen ten or more times. This chain joins TRBV29-1 and TRBJ1-1; D is ambiguous. The CDR3 is made up of 12 amino acids. V shed 4 bases and J shed 5 bases, with 11 bases lying between them. CDR1 and CDR2 (germline): SQVTM, ANQGSEA. The CDR3 DNA sequence: TGCAGCGTTGTTCTATCCGAAACTGAAGCTTTCTTT. Its protein is CSVVLSETEAFF. Supplemented by reference TRBV29-1 and TRBJ1-1, the full variable domain reads SAVISQKPSRDICQRGTSLTIQCQVDSQVTMMFWYRQQPGQSLTLIATANQGSEATYESGFVIDKFPISRPNLTFSTLTVSNMSPEDSSIYLCSVVLSETEAFFGQGTRLTVV.

This clonotype was detected ten times or more. J is TRBJ1-1 and V is TRBV20-1; TRBD1 matches at 8 bases. Unmatched junction bases numbered 6, after V lost 5 bases and J lost 4 bases. Germline assignment: CDR1 DFQATT and CDR2 SNEGSKA (reference sequence). CDR3 length equals 13 residues. CDR3 sequence: CSALRTGPTEAFF. The CDR3, as DNA: TGCAGTGCTTTACGGACAGGGCCCACTGAAGCTTTCTTT.

This clonotype occurred many times. This rearrangement joins TRBV4-2 to TRBJ2-5, with D perhaps TRBD1 or TRBD2 (5 bases each). The CDR3 has 14 amino acids. Deletions cut 2 bases from V and 4 bases from J, with 11 bases between. Germline CDR1 LGHNA, CDR2 YNFKEQ. DNA for the CDR3: TGTGCCAGCAGCCAAATGGGGGACGGAGAGACCCAGTACTTC. Residues: CASSQMGDGETQYF.